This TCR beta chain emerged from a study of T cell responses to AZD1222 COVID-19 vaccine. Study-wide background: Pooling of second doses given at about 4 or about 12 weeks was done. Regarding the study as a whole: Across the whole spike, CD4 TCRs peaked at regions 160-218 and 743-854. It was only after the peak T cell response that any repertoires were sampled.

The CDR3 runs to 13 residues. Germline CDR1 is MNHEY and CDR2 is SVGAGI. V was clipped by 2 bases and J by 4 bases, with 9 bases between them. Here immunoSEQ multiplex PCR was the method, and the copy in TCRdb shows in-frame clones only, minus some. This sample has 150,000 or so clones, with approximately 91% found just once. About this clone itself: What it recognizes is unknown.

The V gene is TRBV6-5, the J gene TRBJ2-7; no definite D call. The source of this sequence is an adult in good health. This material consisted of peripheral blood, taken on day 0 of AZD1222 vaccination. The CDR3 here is CASSYREGYEQYF. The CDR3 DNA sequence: TGTGCCAGCAGTTACAGGGAAGGGTACGAGCAGTACTTC.